The clone carrying this T cell receptor (beta chain) has a handful of counts. Its antigen is undetermined. The data derive from a study of T-cell memory formation after mild COVID-19. Study-wide results and limits: Second-wave clones with a day 37 peak had unconfirmed SARS-CoV-2 specificity. Contracting clones from day 15 to 85 had balanced CD4/CD8; later expanders favoured CD4+. CD4+ contracting clones lay mainly in CM and EM, CD8+ ones in EMRA.

Trimming at V came to 5 bases and at J to 3 bases, leaving 7 bases not matched to a gene. This CDR3 contains 15 residues. Germline V lookup: CDR1 MNHEY, CDR2 SVGAGI. TCRdb called the 5' RACE reads again in MiXCR, with one record for every CDR3 protein. Among around 340,000 distinct CDR3 sequences, 20% to 25% were seen once, and the ten largest hold approximately 12%. Sequencing used PBMCs or a T cell subset sorted from them (not recorded which). The chain couples TRBV6-5 to TRBJ2-7; 10 nucleotides agree with TRBD2. The source is an adult woman who had mild COVID-19 (a few samples of this study predate the infection). Cell type and time point are not known. The CDR3 protein is CASSTGTSVGYEQYF. CDR3 sequence (DNA): TGTGCCAGCAGTACCGGGACTAGCGTTGGCTACGAGCAGTACTTC.